One and the same sample provided the 11 T cell receptor beta chains below, sequenced in a study of beta chain features in type 1 diabetes. Broader study findings: Researchers report that Type 1 diabetes patients had moderately but significantly shorter TCRB CDR3s across all four CD4+ subsets.

These receptors' antigens are unknown. cDNA synthesis used the whole RNA isolate, giving expressed TCRB sequences. Data came from immunoSEQ multiplex PCR; TCRdb stores just in-frame clones and leaves some out. The repertoire includes approximately 150,000 clones, less than 15% of them detected once, and roughly 1.4% sits in the top ten. The specimen was central memory CD4+ T cells from blood. The origin of the receptors is a man aged 18 to 30 with type 1 diabetes.

The chain has TRBV27 and TRBJ1-3; 7 positions agree with TRBD1. The CDR3 totals 15 residues. Germline CDR1 reads MNHEY; CDR2 reads SMNVEV (reference sequence). V shed 4 bases and J 0 bases; nucleotides not matched to a gene: 3. The CDR3 region has the DNA TGTGCCAGCAGTTCAGGGACAGTCTCTGGAAACACCATATATTTT. It is translated as CASSSGTVSGNTIYF.

Only a few counts were recorded for this clone. The CDR3 loop reads CASSLAREETQYF. CDR3 nucleotide sequence: TGTGCCAGCAGCTTAGCCAGGGAAGAGACCCAGTACTTC. The J gene is TRBJ2-5, the V gene TRBV7-6; D possibly corresponds to TRBD1 (5 bases). The CDR3 totals 13 residues. V lost 0 bases, J lost 3 bases, and 5 bases lay in between. From germline, CDR1 is SGHVS and CDR2 FNYEAQ.

V gene TRBV18 combines with J gene TRBJ1-1; D call uncertain. The germline CDR1 and CDR2 sequences are KGHSH and LQKENI. V dropped 1 base and J dropped 3 bases, with 9 bases sitting between them. The CDR3 is 14 amino acids. CDR3 sequence: CASSPREMYTEAFF. The DNA for the CDR3 is TGTGCCAGCTCACCACGGGAAATGTACACTGAAGCTTTCTTT.

CDR3 sequence reads: CASSPSRQFPEAFF. For the CDR3, the DNA is TGTGCCAGCAGCCCGTCCCGACAGTTCCCTGAAGCTTTCTTT. The chain is built from TRBV11-2 and TRBJ1-1, with a weak D call TRBD1 (5 bases). The CDR3 contains 14 residues. In germline, CDR1 is SGHAT, CDR2 FQNNGV. Trimming pared 5 bases from V and 6 bases from J, leaving 16 bases between. The whole variable domain, filled in from reference TRBV11-2 and TRBJ1-1, reads EAGVAQSPRYKIIEKRQSVAFWCNPISGHATLYWYQQILGQGPKLLIQFQNNGVVDDSQLPKDRFSAERLKGVDSTLKIQPAKLEDSAVYLCASSPSRQFPEAFFGQGTRLTVV.

This clone was seen only a few times. V and J are TRBV9 and TRBJ2-7; D perhaps matches TRBD1 (5 bases). This CDR3 contains 13 residues. The germline V and J ends were trimmed by 4 bases and 1 base, with 9 bases remaining between them. CDR1 and CDR2 from the germline V gene are SGDLS and YYNGEE. The CDR3 is CASSWTKSYEQYF. CDR3 DNA: TGTGCCAGCAGCTGGACAAAATCCTACGAGCAGTACTTC.

In this sample, this clone turned up a few times. This chain links TRBV11-1 with TRBJ2-1; 11 bases are a match to TRBD2. The V and J ends lost 5 bases and 6 bases, in that order; junction bases with no gene match: 3. Germline lookup yields CDR1 SGHAT and CDR2 FQDESV (reference sequence). The CDR3 totals 14 residues. The CDR3 bases are TGTGCCAGCAGCCTTCTAGCGGGGGGCAATGAGCAGTTCTTC. Its protein product is CASSLLAGGNEQFF.

This clone was counted a few times. J is TRBJ1-4 and V is TRBV5-4; D not resolved. The CDR3 is made up of 15 amino acids. Germline V CDR1 and CDR2: SGHNT, YYREEE (reference sequence). V shed 1 base and J shed 0 bases, with 7 bases lying between them. The CDR3 DNA sequence: TGTGCCAGCAGCTTGCGGGTTTCAACTAATGAAAAACTGTTTTTT. Residues: CASSLRVSTNEKLFF.

This clone appeared a few times. This chain joins TRBV5-1 and TRBJ2-5; no reliable D call. With the DNA end fitting TRBJ2-7 better, the J assignment may be wrong. The CDR3 has 15 residues. Germline values: CDR1 SGHRS, CDR2 YFSETQ. CDR3 protein: CASSSVGEPHYEQYF. As DNA, the CDR3 is TGCGCCAGCAGCTCGGTCGGTGAGCCCCACTACGAGCAGTACTTC.

This clone was found a few times. The chain employs TRBV2 and TRBJ2-1; D gene unclear. CDR1 is SNHLY, CDR2 FYNNEI, per germline. Trimming pared 5 bases from V and 12 bases from J, leaving 14 bases between. CDR3 length: 12 residues. CDR3 coding DNA: TGTGCCAGCAGTACTCAGACCGAGACGCAGTTCTTC. Its protein product is CASSTQTETQFF.

This clone was seen a handful of times. This chain connects TRBV5-6 to TRBJ1-2; D gene unclear. The length of the CDR3 is 13 residues. The V gene's germline CDR1 is SGHDT and CDR2 YYEEEE. Trimming stripped 3 bases from V and 5 bases from J, with 11 bases between. The CDR3 sequence is CASSSEQEYGYTF. The CDR3 region has the DNA TGTGCCAGCAGCTCGGAGCAGGAGTATGGCTACACCTTC.

This clone was found a few times. The V call is TRBV10-3, the J call TRBJ1-6, with D possibly being TRBD1 (5 bases). This CDR3 is 15 amino acids long. The germline CDR1 and CDR2 sequences are ENHRY and SYGVKD. V shed 2 bases and J shed 7 bases, with 12 bases lying between them. CDR3 sequence reads: CAISEGGAWNSPLHF. The CDR3 DNA follows: TGTGCCATCAGTGAGGGGGGAGCATGGAATTCACCCCTCCACTTT.